The 15 T cell receptor beta chains below all came from one sample that was sequenced in a study of shared clonotypes between healthy human individuals. Assay: immunoSEQ multiplex PCR; the TCRdb copy retains only in-frame clones and omits some. The sample lists more than 2 million clones; 93% were seen once. Naive CD8 cells lacked CD45RO, underwent positive selection for CCR7 and left out terminally differentiated effector memory CD45RA+ cells. Sequenced: naive CD8+ T cells from PBMCs. The receptors stem from a man aged 18 to 29 in good health. Some clones in this sample may be carry-over from other donors' samples.

This chain links TRBV5-6 with TRBJ2-1; the match to TRBD2 covers 12 bases. V lost 0 bases to trimming and J lost 7 bases; unmatched junction nucleotides: 8. The germline V gene has CDR1 SGHDT and CDR2 YYEEEE. This CDR3 region has 17 residues. This CDR3 reads CASSLEASGRAVNEQFF. In DNA form, the CDR3 reads TGTGCCAGCAGCTTGGAGGCTAGCGGGAGGGCTGTAAATGAGCAGTTCTTC.

The genes are TRBV6-1 and TRBJ2-7; D is uncertain. Per the germline V gene, CDR1 is MNHNS and CDR2 is SASEGT. The CDR3 is made up of 15 amino acids. V shed 5 bases and J shed 0 bases, with 14 bases lying between them. The CDR3 sequence is CASSFGSPASYEQYF. In DNA form, the CDR3 reads TGTGCCAGCAGTTTCGGGTCCCCGGCCTCCTACGAGCAGTACTTC.

On this clone itself: This same CDR3 is encoded by further DNA sequences in the sample. The chain joins TRBV27 to TRBJ2-7, with TRBD2 identical over 9 bases. This CDR3 has 14 amino acids. J gave up 2 bases and V 3 bases, and 2 bases lay outside the gene matches. Germline V gene lookup returns CDR1 MNHEY and CDR2 SMNVEV (reference sequence). The CDR3 nucleotides are TGTGCCAGCAGTTTCGGCGGGAGGGCCTACGAGCAGTACTTC. Translating it yields CASSFGGRAYEQYF.

The chain recombines TRBV19 with TRBJ1-1, with TRBD1 identical over 8 bases. Germline V gene sequence: CDR1 LNHDA, CDR2 SQIVND (reference sequence). Losses at the gene ends were 5 bases for V and 3 bases for J; bases not matched to a gene: 14. This CDR3 has 17 amino acids. The CDR3 is CASSSQGARWSYTEAFF. The CDR3 nucleotides read TGTGCCAGTAGTTCCCAGGGGGCGCGATGGAGTTACACTGAAGCTTTCTTT.

The chain joins TRBV12-5 to TRBJ2-1; 9 positions match TRBD1. Germline loops: CDR1 LGHNT, CDR2 FRNRAP. The CDR3 is 14 residues long. Trimming cost V 3 bases and J 4 bases; bases outside gene matches: 1. The CDR3 DNA is TGTGCTAGTGGTTTCGGGACAGGGTACAATGAGCAGTTCTTC. Its protein product is CASGFGTGYNEQFF.

V is TRBV12-5 and J is TRBJ2-1; unclear D gene. This CDR3 is built from 13 residues. V dropped 2 bases and J dropped 7 bases, with 9 bases sitting between them. From germline, CDR1 is LGHNT and CDR2 FRNRAP. The CDR3 DNA sequence: TGTGCTAGTGGTTTGTCCCCCTTGAATGAGCAGTTCTTC. This encodes CASGLSPLNEQFF.

V gene TRBV9 combines with J gene TRBJ2-7; a weak D match, TRBD1 (6 bases). CDR3 length: 13 residues. Trimming took off 3 bases at V and 2 bases at J, with 9 bases between the two ends. Germline V gene sequence: CDR1 SGDLS, CDR2 YYNGEE. Written as DNA, the CDR3 is TGTGCCAGCAGCGAGGGGGACACCTACGAGCAGTACTTC. This sequence encodes CASSEGDTYEQYF.

The chain recombines TRBV11-2 with TRBJ2-7; D could derive from TRBD1 or TRBD2 (5 bases each). This CDR3 is built from 14 residues. Germline V gene sequence: CDR1 SGHAT, CDR2 FQNNGV. With 6 bases removed from V and 2 bases from J, the gap between germline ends came to 14 bases. The CDR3 reads CASSTGTPAYEQYF. In DNA form, the CDR3 reads TGTGCCAGCAGTACCGGGACGCCCGCCTACGAGCAGTACTTC.

The chain joins TRBV4-3 to TRBJ2-7, with 11 bases fitting TRBD1. The CDR3 is made up of 16 amino acids. CDR1 is LGHNA, CDR2 YSLEER, per germline. The V gene end was trimmed by 4 bases and the J gene end by 5 bases; junction bases not matched to a gene: 10. The CDR3 nucleotides read TGCGCCAGCAGCCCAGCATCCGGGACAGGGGGACACGAGCAGTACTTC. Translating it yields CASSPASGTGGHEQYF.

This rearrangement joins TRBV27 to TRBJ2-7; tentative D call: TRBD1 (6 bases). The CDR3 spans 16 residues. V lost 6 bases to trimming and J lost 3 bases, with 21 bases between them. Looked up from germline, CDR1 is MNHEY and CDR2 is SMNVEV (reference sequence). The CDR3 bases are TGTGCCAGCAGCCCCGCCGCAGGGGAGACACACTACGAGCAGTACTTC. It codes for CASSPAAGETHYEQYF.

The chain is built from TRBV27 and TRBJ2-3, with D hard to call. V lost 3 bases and J 2 bases, leaving 12 bases between the germline ends. The germline V gene has CDR1 MNHEY and CDR2 SMNVEV (reference sequence). This CDR3 region has 15 residues. CDR3 sequence reads: CASSFAAPLTDTQYF. CDR3 nucleotide sequence: TGTGCCAGCAGTTTCGCAGCGCCGCTCACAGATACGCAGTATTTT.

The chain uses TRBV5-6 and TRBJ2-1, with D unresolved. The CDR3 has 12 residues. V was cut by 1 base and J by 4 bases, with 3 bases left in between. The V gene's germline CDR1 is SGHDT and CDR2 YYEEEE. In DNA, the CDR3 is TGTGCCAGCAGCTTGATTTACAATGAGCAGTTCTTC. Amino acid sequence: CASSLIYNEQFF.

The rearrangement links TRBV11-2 to TRBJ1-1; D remains ambiguous. CDR3 length: 13 residues. CDR1 and CDR2 (germline): SGHAT, FQNNGV. Trimming removed 5 bases at V and 8 bases at J, with 15 bases between. CDR3 residues: CASSPLALDEAFF. CDR3 coding DNA: TGTGCCAGCAGCCCACTCGCATTGGACGAAGCTTTCTTT. The full variable domain, its missing parts supplied by reference TRBV11-2 and TRBJ1-1, is EAGVAQSPRYKIIEKRQSVAFWCNPISGHATLYWYQQILGQGPKLLIQFQNNGVVDDSQLPKDRFSAERLKGVDSTLKIQPAKLEDSAVYLCASSPLALDEAFFGQGTRLTVV.

The V and J genes are TRBV11-1 and TRBJ2-7; 7 bases fit TRBD2. The germline V gene has CDR1 SGHAT and CDR2 FQDESV (reference sequence). Trimming removed 4 bases from V and 0 bases from J; junction bases left unmatched: 12. CDR3 length equals 17 residues. CDR3 sequence reads: CASSSSMGERGSYEQYF. CDR3 nucleotides: TGTGCCAGCAGCTCCAGCATGGGAGAGCGGGGCTCCTACGAGCAGTACTTC.

In regard to this clone: This CDR3 is also generated by other DNA sequences in the sample. This chain links TRBV27 with TRBJ1-2, with D possibly matching TRBD1 (5 bases). Trimming took 2 bases from V and 4 from J, leaving 11 bases between them. The CDR3 is 14 residues long. CDR1 and CDR2 (germline): MNHEY, SMNVEV (reference sequence). The CDR3 here is CASSLGSGGYGYTF. As DNA, the CDR3 is TGTGCCAGCAGTTTAGGCTCGGGGGGCTATGGCTACACCTTC.